The rows below give T cell receptor beta chains drawn from one sample of a study of regulatory T cells in long-lasting Graves disease. TCRdb re-called the multiplex PCR reads with MiXCR, one entry per CDR3 protein. The table lists about 200,000 distinct CDR3 sequences, roughly 19% of them singletons. This same sample was also taken into another study, of T cells in Graves' hyperthyroidism and ophthalmopathy.

The specimen comprised peripheral blood mononuclear cells (PBMCs), sampled at new diagnosis, from a patient treated with antithyroid drugs. The receptors were gathered from a woman younger than 45 with Graves disease. CDR3s include the opening cysteine and the closing phenylalanine or tryptophan. D genes are given only for firm matches. Clone size is stated in some rows and not others, as once, few, many or a class when expanded.

>-|many|TRBV2|TRBJ2-3
CASSDQTQYF
TGTGCCAGCAGTGACCAGACGCAGTATTTT
>TRBD1|many|TRBV2|TRBJ1-5
CASTPGTGYSGNQPQHF
TGTGCCAGCACCCCCGGGACAGGGTATAGCGGGAATCAGCCCCAGCATTTT
>TRBD1|many|TRBV29-1|TRBJ2-7
CSIGQGTRPYEQYF
TGCAGCATCGGACAGGGGACGAGACCATACGAGCAGTACTTC
>TRBD1|-|TRBV2|TRBJ2-5
CASNRDRGLHQETQYF
TGTGCCAGCAATCGGGACAGGGGCCTCCACCAAGAGACCCAGTACTTC
>-|many|TRBV12-3/TRBV12-4|TRBJ1-5
CASSFSGNNQPQHF
TGTGCCAGCAGTTTCTCGGGGAACAATCAGCCCCAGCATTTT
>-|many|TRBV11-2|TRBJ2-3
CASSLRVSGTDTQYF
TGTGCCAGCAGCTTAAGGGTTAGCGGAACAGATACGCAGTATTTT
>TRBD1|many|TRBV28|TRBJ2-7
CASSPAGQVREQYF
TGTGCCAGCAGCCCCGCTGGACAGGTACGAGAGCAGTACTTC
>-|many|TRBV29-1|TRBJ2-5
CSVAPAETQYF
TGCAGCGTTGCTCCGGCGGAGACCCAGTACTTC
>-|many|TRBV20-1|TRBJ1-6
CSAREAGLDNSPLHF
TGCAGTGCTAGAGAAGCGGGGCTGGATAATTCACCCCTCCACTTT
>-|-|TRBV7-9|TRBJ2-1
CASSLVSRTLGRNHNEQFF
TGTGCCAGCAGCTTAGTATCCCGCACACTAGGGAGGAACCACAATGAGCAGTTCTTC
>TRBD1|many|TRBV28|TRBJ1-1
CASSFRRGRGNTEAFF
TGTGCCAGCAGTTTTAGGAGGGGGCGCGGGAACACTGAAGCTTTCTTT
>TRBD2|many|TRBV20-1|TRBJ2-7
CSARDLAVDYEQYF
TGCAGTGCTAGAGATCTAGCGGTAGACTACGAGCAGTACTTC
>-|many|TRBV20-1|TRBJ1-5
CSARDGARGTIAQPQHF
TGCAGTGCTAGAGATGGGGCCCGGGGGACAATAGCTCAGCCCCAGCATTTT
>-|many|TRBV11-2|TRBJ1-3
CASSLAGNTIYF
TGTGCCAGCAGCTTAGCTGGAAACACCATATATTTT
>TRBD2|many|TRBV10-2|TRBJ2-7
CASALGASGAYEQYF
TGCGCCAGCGCCCTGGGAGCTAGCGGCGCCTACGAGCAGTACTTC
>TRBD1|many|TRBV5-4|TRBJ1-1
CASSLDRGHAEAFF
TGTGCCAGCAGCTTGGACAGGGGGCATGCTGAAGCTTTCTTT
>-|many|TRBV6-1|TRBJ1-6
CASSERAETNSPLHF
TGTGCCAGCAGTGAAAGGGCAGAAACCAATTCACCCCTCCACTTT
>-|many|TRBV12-3/TRBV12-4|TRBJ1-1
CASSFPGQGRGEAFF
TGTGCCAGCAGTTTTCCGGGGCAGGGACGGGGTGAAGCTTTCTTT
>TRBD2|-|TRBV19|TRBJ2-2
CASSIRREGTGELFF
TGTGCCAGTAGTATCAGGCGGGAGGGCACCGGGGAGCTGTTTTTT
>TRBD2|many|TRBV30|TRBJ2-4
CAWTISGGTGIQYF
TGTGCCTGGACTATTAGCGGGGGCACCGGGATTCAGTACTTC
>-|many|TRBV20-1|TRBJ1-2
CSARGGREGSYTF
TGCAGTGCTAGAGGGGGCAGGGAAGGAAGCTACACCTTC
>-|-|TRBV6-2/TRBV6-3|TRBJ1-1
CASRTGTALNTEAFF
TGTGCCAGCAGGACCGGGACGGCCTTGAACACTGAAGCTTTCTTT
>-|-|TRBV28|TRBJ1-6
CASSRQFLNSPLHF
TGTGCCAGCAGTCGACAGTTCCTAAATTCACCCCTCCACTTT
>TRBD2|many|TRBV12-3/TRBV12-4|TRBJ2-5
CASSPRGGETQYF
TGTGCCAGCAGTCCACGGGGGGGAGAGACCCAGTACTTC
>TRBD2|many|TRBV6-1|TRBJ2-2
CASSALPPSGSSAGELFF
TGTGCCAGCAGCGCCCTTCCCCCAAGCGGGAGTTCAGCCGGGGAGCTGTTTTTT
>-|-|TRBV11-1|TRBJ2-1
CASSLVPGLNEQFF
TGTGCCAGCAGCTTAGTGCCGGGACTGAATGAGCAGTTCTTC
>-|few|TRBV4-1|TRBJ1-2
CASSHAGGGGGNYGYTF
TGCGCCAGCAGCCACGCCGGAGGTGGAGGGGGAAACTATGGCTACACCTTC
>-|many|TRBV20-1|TRBJ2-7
CSARVGLGGGVSYEQYF
TGCAGTGCTAGAGTTGGTTTAGGCGGAGGAGTCTCCTACGAGCAGTACTTC
>-|few|TRBV7-2|TRBJ1-1
CASSSRGGFEAFF
TGTGCCAGCAGCTCAAGGGGAGGCTTTGAAGCTTTCTTT
>TRBD1|many|TRBV6-5|TRBJ1-4
CASSSQVTGTLASNEKLFF
TGTGCCAGCAGTTCGCAGGTGACAGGGACCCTAGCTAGTAATGAAAAACTGTTTTTT
>-|many|TRBV7-9|TRBJ2-4
CASSSTVAKNIQYF
TGTGCCAGCAGCTCGACAGTAGCCAAAAACATTCAGTACTTC
>-|-|TRBV12-3/TRBV12-4|TRBJ2-3
CASSSGGVEDTQYF
TGTGCCAGCAGTTCCGGGGGAGTGGAAGATACGCAGTATTTT
>-|many|TRBV7-9|TRBJ1-5
CASSLDGDFNQPQHF
TGTGCCAGCAGCTTAGATGGGGATTTCAATCAGCCCCAGCATTTT
>-|many|TRBV7-9|TRBJ2-3
CASSLKVTDTQYF
TGTGCCAGCAGCTTGAAAGTCACAGATACGCAGTATTTT
>-|many|TRBV30|TRBJ2-1
CAWSVSSPNEQFF
TGTGCCTGGAGTGTATCTAGCCCCAATGAGCAGTTCTTC